This T cell receptor (beta chain) was retrieved from a study of human T cells and chemical hapten exposure. Study in general: Minor volume differences among pooled libraries chiefly drove per-sample TCR yield variation. Study results and limitations: Sensitizing with DPC caused no change in TCRs above 1 in 1000 frequency.

Time point here: patch test 2, 6 weeks after DPC sensitization. Treatment: therapeutic diphenylcyclopropenone sensitization with weekly scalp DPC. The V gene end was trimmed by 0 bases and the J gene end by 2 bases; junction bases not matched to a gene: 3. The CDR3 has 16 amino acids. Looked up from germline, CDR1 is SGHRS and CDR2 is YFSETQ. This clonotype has ten or more counts. Antigen: not known. As the library was built, unique molecular identifiers were attached to individual cDNA molecules. In the authors' methods: Samples held a median of approximately 96,000 TCRs, range 23,224–690,600. TCRdb reprocessed the RACE reads via MiXCR and lists one record per CDR3 protein. The V and J calls and clone size are TCRdb's, not the authors'. Among about 400,000 distinct CDR3 sequences listed, just under 6.5% were seen once.

The source was whole blood, collected in connection with sensitization to the hapten diphenylcyclopropenone (DPC). The sequence derives from a woman younger than 30 with alopecia areata. Some clones in this sample may be carry-over from other donors' samples. The chain joins TRBV5-1 to TRBJ2-3, with 10 bases fitting TRBD2. CDR3 residues: CASSLATSGNTDTQYF. CDR3 DNA sequence: TGCGCCAGCAGCTTGGCAACTAGCGGGAACACAGATACGCAGTATTTT.